This T cell receptor beta chain was recorded in a study of blood T cell repertoires in COVID-19. As handled by the study authors: Amplification with reference gene primers provided the estimates of nucleated cell counts. The table came from immunoSEQ multiplex PCR; TCRdb's copy has only in-frame clones and leaves some out. That table gives V, J and clone size, and the DNA gave D and trimming. The sample contains around 160,000 clones, around 84% of which appear only once. Enrolled through a virtual design, the participants were between about 18 and 100 years of age and came from about two dozen US areas. In the 2 weeks before study entry, exposed participants met a COVID-19 case, which was PCR-confirmed or clinician-diagnosed. In germline, CDR1 is SGHVS, CDR2 FQNEAQ. The CDR3 contains 15 residues. Between the trimmed V and J ends, which lost 2 bases and 10 bases, there was a span of 17 bases.

The TCR originated in a woman aged 45-59 years who had been exposed to COVID-19. The chain combines TRBV7-8 with TRBJ2-2; D is possibly TRBD2 (7 bases). Sequences were obtained from PBMCs or T cells enriched from blood (not recorded which). Here the CDR3 DNA reads TGTGCCAGCAGCTTACTAGGCGGGGGCAGGGAGGAGCTGTTTTTT. This gives the protein CASSLLGGGREELFF.